The subject of this entry is one T cell receptor beta chain. Its antigen is unidentified. The record originates from a study of cytomegalovirus exposure and HLA in healthy donors. Points from the study as a whole: It was reported that the classifier diagnosed cytomegalovirus status with high specificity and sensitivity in both the original and validation cohorts. Accurate prediction of HLA-A and HLA-B alleles (for most subjects) was reportedly achieved from TCR beta sequences. In a later analysis, a genetic analysis reported fewer productive-TCR N-insertions in an Asian-associated ancestry cluster than the cohort average.

The CDR3 is 18 amino acids. Germline-derived CDR1 and CDR2 are SGHTS and YDEGEE. The V and J ends lost 1 base and 0 bases respectively, with 17 bases between them. Primers included in the PCR were 60 Vbeta and 13 Jbeta primers. Assay: immunoSEQ multiplex PCR; the TCRdb copy retains only in-frame clones and omits some. The profile covers under 250,000 clones, with about 80% appearing a single time and less than 3.5% taken by the ten largest. The chain is built from TRBV5-8 and TRBJ1-5; no definite D call. This TCR was sampled from a young woman in good health and CMV-seronegative. The sequenced material came from PBMCs. The CDR3, as DNA: TGTGCCAGCAGCTTGTTTCTCAGTCTCAAATATAGCAATCAGCCCCAGCATTTT. Protein: CASSLFLSLKYSNQPQHF.